These T cell receptor beta chains were read from a single sample in a study of high-grade serous ovarian cancer treatment subgroups. Profiled with immunoSEQ multiplex PCR; TCRdb holds only in-frame clones, not every one. The sample lists fewer than 35,000 clones; approximately 79% were seen once. The sequenced sample was tumor tissue. All receptors come from a human donor with high-grade serous ovarian cancer. Each CDR3 is given without its conserved first and last residue.

V: TRBV9; J: TRBJ2-6; CDR3: ASSVRASGANVLT
V: TRBV5-1; J: TRBJ2-3; CDR3: ASSDLGTSTDTQY
V: TRBV6-1; J: TRBJ2-2; CDR3: ASRQIGDTGELF
V: TRBV7-3; J: TRBJ2-5; CDR3: ASSLGGGKETQY
V: TRBV9; J: TRBJ2-2; CDR3: ASSVDRVGTGELF
V: TRBV19; J: TRBJ1-5; CDR3: ASSPGTDSNQPQH
V: TRBV27; J: TRBJ2-7; CDR3: ASSRGLALYEQY
V: TRBV29-1; J: TRBJ2-7; CDR3: SATISYEQY
V: TRBV5-1; J: TRBJ1-1; CDR3: ASSLDTLNTEAF
V: TRBV7-2; J: TRBJ2-5; CDR3: ASSRGLAGGRETQY
V: TRBV5-5; J: TRBJ2-7; CDR3: ASSGTGLRYEQY